The 2 T cell receptor beta chains listed next were all sequenced from one sample in a study of tumor-infiltrating lymphocytes in primary liver carcinoma. Each 20-30 mg portion of unsorted bulk tissue served as the source for co-extraction of RNA and DNA. Researchers generated TCR beta cDNA from about 530 ng of total RNA, relying on a constant-region primer. Slightly modified ARM-PCR with three nested multiplex PCR rounds yielded TCR beta libraries. The first two PCR rounds, around 10 cycles each, used TRBV1-TRBV30 forward primers and a C-beta reverse primer. Using its own MiXCR run on the multiplex PCR reads, TCRdb lists one record per CDR3 protein. The sample consists of some 110,000 distinct CDR3 sequences, roughly 80% of them appearing once. Input material: liver tumor tissue from sampling region 3. Subset defined: tumor region T3, left-lateral pole. The origin of the receptors is a man aged 35-49 years with primary liver carcinoma and hepatitis B virus infection.

The chain recombines TRBV29-1 with TRBJ1-3, with unresolved D. The CDR3 loop spans 11 amino acids. Trimming pared 4 bases from V and 10 bases from J, leaving 11 bases between. CDR1 is SQVTM and CDR2 is ANQGSEA in the germline V gene. The CDR3 bases are TGCAGCGTTGGATCTGGAAGTACCATATATTTT. Translating gives CSVGSGSTIYF. Combining the CDR3 with reference TRBV29-1 and TRBJ1-3 gives the whole variable domain SAVISQKPSRDICQRGTSLTIQCQVDSQVTMMFWYRQQPGQSLTLIATANQGSEATYESGFVIDKFPISRPNLTFSTLTVSNMSPEDSSIYLCSVGSGSTIYFGEGSWLTVV.

On this clonotype itself: A much larger clonotype is one base distant, so this may be a read error. The chain recombines TRBV7-9 with TRBJ2-3; D uncertain. The germline V gene has CDR1 SEHNR and CDR2 FQNEAQ (reference sequence). CDR3 size: 16 residues. As DNA, the CDR3 is TGTGCCAGCAGCTCCCACCGTGGCGGCGACACAGATAGGCAGTATTTT. This encodes CASSSHRGGDTDRQYF.